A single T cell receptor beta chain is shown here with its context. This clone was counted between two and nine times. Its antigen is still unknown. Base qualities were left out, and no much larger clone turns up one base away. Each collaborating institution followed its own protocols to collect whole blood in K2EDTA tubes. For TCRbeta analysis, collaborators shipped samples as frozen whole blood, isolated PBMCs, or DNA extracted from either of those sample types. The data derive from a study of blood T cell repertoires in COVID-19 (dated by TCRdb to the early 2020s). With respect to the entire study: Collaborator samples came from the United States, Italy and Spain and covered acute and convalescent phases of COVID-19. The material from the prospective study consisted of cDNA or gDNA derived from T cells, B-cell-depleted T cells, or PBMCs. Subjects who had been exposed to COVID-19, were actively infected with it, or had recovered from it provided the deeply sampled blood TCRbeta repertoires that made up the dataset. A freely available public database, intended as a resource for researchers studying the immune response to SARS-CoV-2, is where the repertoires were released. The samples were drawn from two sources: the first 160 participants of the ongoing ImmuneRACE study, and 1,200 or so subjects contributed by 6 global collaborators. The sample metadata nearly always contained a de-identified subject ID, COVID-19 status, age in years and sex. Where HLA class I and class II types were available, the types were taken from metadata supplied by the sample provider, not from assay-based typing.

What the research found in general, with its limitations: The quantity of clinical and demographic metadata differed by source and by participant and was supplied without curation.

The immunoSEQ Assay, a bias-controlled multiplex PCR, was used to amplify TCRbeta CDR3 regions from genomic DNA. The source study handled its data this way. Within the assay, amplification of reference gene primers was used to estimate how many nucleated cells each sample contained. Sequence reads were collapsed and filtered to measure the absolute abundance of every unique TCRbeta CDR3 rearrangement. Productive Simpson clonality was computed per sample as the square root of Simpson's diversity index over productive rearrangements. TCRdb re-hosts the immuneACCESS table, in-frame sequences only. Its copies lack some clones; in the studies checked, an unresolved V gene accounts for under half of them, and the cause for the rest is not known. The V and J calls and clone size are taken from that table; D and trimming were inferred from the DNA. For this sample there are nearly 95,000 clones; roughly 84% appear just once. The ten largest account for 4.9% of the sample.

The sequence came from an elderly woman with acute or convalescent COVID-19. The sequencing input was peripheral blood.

The CDR3 region: CASSFGLAGGTETQYF. At the DNA level, the sequence is TGTGCCAGCAGCTTTGGACTAGCGGGAGGGACAGAGACCCAGTACTTC. This chain joins TRBV7-3 to TRBJ2-5; TRBD2 fits 15 bases in the junction. From V the trimming removes 3 bases and from J it removes 4 bases, while the gene matches leave 3 bases of the junction unaccounted for. Inclusive of the bounding cysteine and phenylalanine, the CDR3 is 16 residues long. The CDR3 DNA has 48 bases and is translated from base 1. The CDR1 and CDR2 encoded by the germline V gene are SGHTA and FQGTGA. With the rest looked up from the reference TRBV7-3 and TRBJ2-5 genes rather than sequenced, the full variable domain is GAGVSQTPSNKVTEKGKYVELRCDPISGHTALYWYRQSLGQGPEFLIYFQGTGAADDSGLPNDRFFAVRPEGSVSTLKIQRTERGDSAVYLCASSFGLAGGTETQYFGPGTRLLVL.